This TCR beta chain was sequenced in a study of cytomegalovirus exposure and HLA in healthy donors. Broader study findings: There were 164 TCR beta chains listed as cytomegalovirus-associated.

PCR was performed using 60 Vbeta and 13 Jbeta primers. Method: immunoSEQ multiplex PCR; TCRdb's copy keeps in-frame clones and lacks some. The sample data list 56,000 or so clones. The germline V gene encodes CDR1 GTSNPN and CDR2 SVGIG (reference sequence). Trimming cost V 0 bases and J 6 bases, with 14 bases left between them. This CDR3 spans 15 amino acids. With regard to this clone: The antigen is undetermined.

This chain joins TRBV30 and TRBJ2-2; D perhaps matches TRBD1 (5 bases). The specimen sequenced was PBMCs. The sequence derives from a man aged 35 to 55 in good health and CMV-seropositive. The CDR3, as DNA: TGTGCCTGGAGTGTAGAACAGGCTAACGCCGGGGAGCTGTTTTTT. Translating it yields CAWSVEQANAGELFF.